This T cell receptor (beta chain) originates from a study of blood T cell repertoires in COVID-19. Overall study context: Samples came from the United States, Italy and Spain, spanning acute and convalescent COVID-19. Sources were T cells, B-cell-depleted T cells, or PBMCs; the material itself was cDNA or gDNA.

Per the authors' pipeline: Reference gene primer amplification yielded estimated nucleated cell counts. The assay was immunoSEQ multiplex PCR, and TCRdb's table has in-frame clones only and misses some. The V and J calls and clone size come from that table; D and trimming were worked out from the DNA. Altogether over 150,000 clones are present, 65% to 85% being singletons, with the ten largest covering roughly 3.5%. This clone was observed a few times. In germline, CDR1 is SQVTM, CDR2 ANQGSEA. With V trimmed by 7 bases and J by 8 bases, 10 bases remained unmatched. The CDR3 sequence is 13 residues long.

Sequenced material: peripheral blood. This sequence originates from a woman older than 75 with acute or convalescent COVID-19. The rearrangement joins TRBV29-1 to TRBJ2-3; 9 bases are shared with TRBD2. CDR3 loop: CSAAGTSRSTQYF. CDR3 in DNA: TGCAGCGCTGCCGGGACTAGCCGGTCTACGCAGTATTTT.